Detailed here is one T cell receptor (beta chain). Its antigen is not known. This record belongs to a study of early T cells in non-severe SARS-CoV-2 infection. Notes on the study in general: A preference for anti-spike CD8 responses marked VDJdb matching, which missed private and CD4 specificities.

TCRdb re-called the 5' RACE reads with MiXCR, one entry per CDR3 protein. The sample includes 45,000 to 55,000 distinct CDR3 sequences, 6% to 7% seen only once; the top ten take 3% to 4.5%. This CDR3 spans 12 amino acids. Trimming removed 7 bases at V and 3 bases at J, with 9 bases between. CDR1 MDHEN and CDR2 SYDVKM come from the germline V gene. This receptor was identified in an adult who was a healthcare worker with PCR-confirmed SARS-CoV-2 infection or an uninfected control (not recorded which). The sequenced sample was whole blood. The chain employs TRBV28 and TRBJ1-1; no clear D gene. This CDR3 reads CASIQPHTEAFF. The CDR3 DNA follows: TGTGCCAGCATCCAACCCCACACTGAAGCTTTCTTT.